This T cell receptor beta chain is drawn from a study of shared clonotypes between healthy human individuals. V shed 4 bases and J 5 bases; nucleotides not matched to a gene: 8. CDR1 and CDR2 (germline): KGHSH, LQKENI. The CDR3 covers 16 residues. The repertoire was sequenced with immunoSEQ multiplex PCR; TCRdb's copy has only in-frame clones and lacks some. The table has 2 million to 2.5 million clones, just under 95% seen once. V is TRBV18 and J is TRBJ2-5; 12 positions agree with TRBD2. Sequenced material: naive CD4+ T cells from PBMCs. The subset: CD45RA+ positively selected. This clonotype was sampled from a man younger than 30 in good health. Some clones in this sample may be carry-over from other donors' samples. CDR3 amino acids: CASSQTSGSLRETQYF. The CDR3 DNA follows: TGTGCCAGCTCACAGACTAGCGGGAGCTTGAGGGAGACCCAGTACTTC.